The 17 T cell receptor beta chains reported below all come from one sample, sequenced in a study of CD8 T cells in Susac syndrome. Reverse transcription used roughly 0.5 to 1 ug RNA and random hexamers. TCRdb called the immunoSEQ multiplex PCR reads again in MiXCR, with one record for every CDR3 protein. The data contain 190,000 or so distinct CDR3 sequences, nearly 95% of them singletons. The sequenced sample consisted of CD4+ T cells from PBMCs. The source is a human donor with multiple sclerosis.

The rearrangement uses TRBV9 and TRBJ2-1; the match to TRBD1 covers 7 bases. The V segment lost 1 base and the J segment 7 bases; nucleotides outside the gene matches: 11. The CDR3 extends over 16 amino acids. Germline V gene data show CDR1 as SGDLS and CDR2 as YYNGEE. The CDR3 DNA reads TGTGCCAGCAGCGTAATGGGCCGGGACAGAACAAATGAGCAGTTCTTC. Protein product: CASSVMGRDRTNEQFF.

A single count supports this clonotype. The genes are TRBV20-1 and TRBJ1-2; D uncertain. V shed 6 bases and J shed 2 bases, with 10 bases lying between them. This CDR3 has 12 amino acids. The germline gives CDR1 DFQATT, CDR2 SNEGSKA (reference sequence). The CDR3 loop reads CSAPRENYGYTF. The CDR3 region has the DNA TGCAGTGCCCCTAGGGAGAACTATGGCTACACCTTC.

The gene calls are TRBV29-1 and TRBJ1-2; D is ambiguous. Trimming stripped 8 bases from V and 2 bases from J, with 12 bases between. The CDR3 length is 12 residues. CDR1 and CDR2 from the germline V gene are SQVTM and ANQGSEA. Here the CDR3 reads CSSLDGNYGYTF. The DNA of the CDR3 is TGCAGCTCACTGGACGGAAACTATGGCTACACCTTC.

The chain uses TRBV25-1 and TRBJ2-3; D assignment may be TRBD1 or TRBD2 (5 bases each). Germline V gene data show CDR1 as MGHDK and CDR2 as SYGVNS. Trimming took 3 bases from V and 3 from J, leaving 13 bases between them. The CDR3 runs 15 residues. The CDR3 reads CASSDGTWGTDTQYF. The CDR3 DNA sequence: TGTGCCAGCAGTGATGGGACCTGGGGTACAGATACGCAGTATTTT.

V and J are TRBV30 and TRBJ2-5, with a weak D call TRBD1 (6 bases). This CDR3 spans 15 amino acids. The V end was cut by 3 bases, the J end by 4 bases, with 18 bases between. Germline-derived CDR1 and CDR2 are GTSNPN and SVGIG (reference sequence). The CDR3 sequence is CAWSLGGVGRETQYF. The CDR3 nucleotides read TGTGCCTGGAGCTTAGGGGGAGTTGGGCGAGAGACCCAGTACTTC.

V usage is TRBV20-1 and J usage is TRBJ2-7; 8 bases are shared with TRBD1. The CDR3 length is 13 residues. Germline V gene sequence: CDR1 DFQATT, CDR2 SNEGSKA (reference sequence). The J segment lost 7 bases and the V segment lost 1 base, leaving 6 bases of the junction unmatched. CDR3 nucleotides: TGCAGTGCTAGAGTTCAGGGGGCGTGGGAGCAGTACTTC. Residues: CSARVQGAWEQYF.

The rearrangement joins TRBV10-3 to TRBJ2-7; TRBD1 agrees at 9 bases. Germline V gene data show CDR1 as ENHRY and CDR2 as SYGVKD. The V and J ends lost 5 bases and 4 bases, in that order; junction bases with no gene match: 9. The CDR3 loop spans 15 amino acids. The CDR3 spells CAISIRDREGYEQYF. The CDR3 nucleotides are TGTGCCATCAGTATCCGGGACAGGGAGGGTTACGAGCAGTACTTC.

A single count supports this clonotype. V gene TRBV20-1 combines with J gene TRBJ2-3; perhaps TRBD1 as D (5 bases). Trimming cost V 3 bases and J 0 bases, with 10 bases left between them. Germline lookup yields CDR1 DFQATT and CDR2 SNEGSKA (reference sequence). The CDR3 totals 14 residues. The CDR3 region is CSARTVKSTDTQYF. CDR3 coding DNA: TGCAGTGCTAGGACAGTCAAAAGCACAGATACGCAGTATTTT.

This chain connects TRBV25-1 to TRBJ2-3, with TRBD2 identical over 8 bases. Germline V gene lookup returns CDR1 MGHDK and CDR2 SYGVNS. The J segment lost 7 bases and the V segment lost 3 bases, leaving 9 bases of the junction unmatched. The CDR3 totals 15 residues. The DNA of the CDR3 is TGTGCCAGCAGTGACGAGACTAGCGCCTTCAATACGCAGTATTTT. Its protein is CASSDETSAFNTQYF.

The chain has TRBV3-1 and TRBJ2-1; a possible D gene is TRBD1 (5 bases). Germline assignment: CDR1 LGHDT and CDR2 YNNKEL (reference sequence). The CDR3 is 16 residues long. Trimming took off 0 bases at V and 8 bases at J, with 17 bases between the two ends. The CDR3 nucleotides are TGTGCCAGCAGCCAAGATATGGACACCGGCGGCGATGAGCAGTTCTTC. It is translated as CASSQDMDTGGDEQFF.

The chain links TRBV27 to TRBJ2-7; 7 bases are a match to TRBD2. V shed 5 bases, J shed 3 bases, and the junction held 7 bases outside the gene matches. This CDR3 is 14 amino acids long. The germline CDR1 and CDR2 sequences are MNHEY and SMNVEV (reference sequence). The CDR3 loop is CASSHRREVYEQYF. DNA for the CDR3: TGTGCCAGCAGTCATCGTCGGGAGGTCTACGAGCAGTACTTC.

The V call is TRBV7-9, the J call TRBJ2-5; 8 bases are a match to TRBD2. Unmatched junction bases numbered 15, after V lost 4 bases and J lost 5 bases. Germline-derived CDR1 and CDR2 are SEHNR and FQNEAQ (reference sequence). This CDR3 has 17 residues. The CDR3 is CASSSGGRFQSSETQYF. CDR3 in DNA: TGTGCCAGCAGCTCGGGCGGGAGGTTCCAATCCTCCGAGACCCAGTACTTC.

This chain joins TRBV7-8 and TRBJ2-2; no reliable D call. V was shortened by 3 bases and J by 6 bases, with 11 bases between the two germline ends. Germline values: CDR1 SGHVS, CDR2 FQNEAQ. CDR3 length: 14 residues. CDR3 residues: CASSFSRVPGELFF. DNA for the CDR3: TGTGCCAGCAGCTTTAGTAGGGTCCCCGGGGAGCTGTTTTTT. Full variable domain (missing parts from reference TRBV7-8 and TRBJ2-2): GAGVSQSPRYKVAKRGQDVALRCDPISGHVSLFWYQQALGQGPEFLTYFQNEAQLDKSGLPSDRFFAERPEGSVSTLKIQRTQQEDSAVYLCASSFSRVPGELFFGEGSRLTVL.

This chain uses TRBV4-1 with TRBJ1-2; D gene uncertain. The CDR3 runs 15 residues. The germline CDR1 and CDR2 sequences are MGHRA and YSYEKL. The V end was cut by 1 base, the J end by 6 bases, with 15 bases between. CDR3: CASSQVFAQEDGYTF. As DNA, the CDR3 is TGCGCCAGCAGCCAAGTCTTTGCCCAAGAGGATGGCTACACCTTC.

V and J are TRBV18 and TRBJ2-7, with D possibly matching TRBD2 (6 bases). The CDR3 loop spans 15 amino acids. V was clipped by 6 bases and J by 5 bases, with 20 bases between them. Germline lookup yields CDR1 KGHSH and CDR2 LQKENI. The CDR3: CASSPNGQGGDEQYF. CDR3 DNA: TGTGCCAGCTCGCCTAATGGGCAGGGCGGGGACGAGCAGTACTTC. Full variable domain (remainder filled in from reference TRBV18 and TRBJ2-7): NAGVMQNPRHLVRRRGQEARLRCSPMKGHSHVYWYRQLPEEGLKFMVYLQKENIIDESGMPKERFSAEFPKEGPSILRIQQVVRGDSAAYFCASSPNGQGGDEQYFGPGTRLTVT.

The chain couples TRBV29-1 to TRBJ2-2, with D possibly TRBD2 on 5 matching bases. Looked up from germline, CDR1 is SQVTM and CDR2 is ANQGSEA. CDR3 length: 15 residues. Trimming stripped 3 bases from V and 1 base from J, with 12 bases between. CDR3 bases: TGCAGCGTTGAGGTTAAGCGGAGGAACACCGGGGAGCTGTTTTTT. Translation gives CSVEVKRRNTGELFF.

CDR3 loop: CASSPRSYNEQFF. CDR3 nucleotide sequence: TGTGCCAGCTCACCGAGATCTTACAATGAGCAGTTCTTC. This chain uses TRBV7-9 with TRBJ2-1; the D is unclear. Germline V gene data show CDR1 as SEHNR and CDR2 as FQNEAQ (reference sequence). CDR3 length: 13 amino acids. V was cut by 8 bases and J by 4 bases, with 12 bases left in between.